Detailed here is one TCR beta chain. Its target is not known. The targeted sequencing depth was 1 in 200,000 to 1 in 1 million T cells. The data were produced by immunoSEQ multiplex PCR, yet TCRdb's version contains in-frame clones alone and is incomplete. Of about 140,000 clones listed, 80% were seen once; the top ten hold approximately 7.6%. The entry originates in a study of cytotoxic CD8 clonotypes in ibrutinib-treated CLL. On the study more broadly: Response specimens were obtained following a median treatment duration of about 12 months, with a range of 6 to 36.

Overall study findings and caveats: Baseline-level clonality went beyond age-matched healthy donors and moved in step with circulating CD8+ T-cell counts.

Source: PBMCs, taken after 36 months of ibrutinib treatment. The source of this sequence is a human donor with chronic lymphocytic leukemia.

The CDR3 reads CASNTPATNEKLFF. DNA of the CDR3: TGTGCCAGTAATACACCCGCAACTAATGAAAAACTGTTTTTT. The J gene is TRBJ1-4, the V gene TRBV19; D ambiguous. Trimming left V 7 bases short and J 0 bases short, with 9 bases between. This CDR3 spans 14 amino acids. CDR1 is LNHDA, CDR2 SQIVND, per germline (reference sequence).